This T cell receptor beta chain was identified in a study of blood T cell repertoires in COVID-19. Cohorts were based on clinical histories the participants reported. Sequenced by immunoSEQ multiplex PCR; TCRdb stores in-frame clones only, minus some. The table lists a few hundred thousand clones, around nine tenths of them singletons. J was trimmed by 4 bases and V by 5 bases; bases with no gene match: 16. Germline V lookup: CDR1 LNHDA, CDR2 SQIVND (reference sequence). This CDR3 has 17 residues. The clonotype originates from a young woman who had been exposed to COVID-19. Specimen: PBMCs or T cells enriched from blood (not recorded which). The chain links TRBV19 to TRBJ1-2, with 7 bases fitting TRBD1. The CDR3 sequence: CASSASRGGAGGYGYTF. DNA for the CDR3: TGTGCCAGTAGTGCCTCTCGTGGAGGGGCAGGGGGCTATGGCTACACCTTC.